This T cell receptor (beta chain) was observed in a study of T cell repertoires in cytomegalovirus infection. Notes on the study in general: HLA-C-restricted, CMV-specific TCR beta clonotypes were dominant ex vivo.

TCRdb reanalysed the reads using MiXCR and keeps one entry per CDR3 protein. The sample shows around 550,000 distinct CDR3 sequences, about 26% of them seen only once. On this clonotype: Antigen unknown.

This clonotype was obtained from a human donor in good health (CMV status not recorded). Some clones in this sample may be carry-over from other donors' samples. The sequencing input was PBMCs.

The CDR3 bases are TGTGCCAGCAGTGACCCCAAGGACGCAACTAACTATGGCTACACCTTC. Translating gives CASSDPKDATNYGYTF. The J gene is TRBJ1-2, the V gene TRBV2; D gene ambiguous. The V and J ends lost 3 bases and 0 bases respectively, with 14 bases between them. The CDR3 runs 16 residues. CDR1 is SNHLY and CDR2 is FYNNEI in the germline V gene.